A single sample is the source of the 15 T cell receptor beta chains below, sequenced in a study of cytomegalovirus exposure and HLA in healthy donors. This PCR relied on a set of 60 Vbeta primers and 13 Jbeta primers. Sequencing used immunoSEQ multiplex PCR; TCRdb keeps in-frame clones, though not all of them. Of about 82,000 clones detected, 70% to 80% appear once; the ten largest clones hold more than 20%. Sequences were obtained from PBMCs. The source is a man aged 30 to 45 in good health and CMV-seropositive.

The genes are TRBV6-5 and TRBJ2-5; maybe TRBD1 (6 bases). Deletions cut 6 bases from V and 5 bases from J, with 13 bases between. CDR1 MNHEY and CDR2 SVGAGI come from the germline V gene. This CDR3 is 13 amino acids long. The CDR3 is CASRATGSETQYF. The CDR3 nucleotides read TGTGCCAGCAGGGCGACAGGTTCGGAGACCCAGTACTTC.

CDR3 coding DNA: TGTGCCAGCAGTTCGGACAGGGTATCTGGAAACACCATATATTTT. It translates to CASSSDRVSGNTIYF. The chain has TRBV6-1 and TRBJ1-3, with 8 nucleotides matching TRBD1. V was clipped by 5 bases and J by 1 base; unmatched bases: 4. The CDR3 sequence is 15 residues long. The germline gives CDR1 MNHNS, CDR2 SASEGT.

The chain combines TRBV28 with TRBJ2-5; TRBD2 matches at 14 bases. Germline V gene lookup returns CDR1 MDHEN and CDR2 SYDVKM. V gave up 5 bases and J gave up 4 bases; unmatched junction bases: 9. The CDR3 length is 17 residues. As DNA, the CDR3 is TGTGCCAGCAGTGCCCTCCGGGGACTAGCGGGGGTAGAGACCCAGTACTTC. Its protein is CASSALRGLAGVETQYF.

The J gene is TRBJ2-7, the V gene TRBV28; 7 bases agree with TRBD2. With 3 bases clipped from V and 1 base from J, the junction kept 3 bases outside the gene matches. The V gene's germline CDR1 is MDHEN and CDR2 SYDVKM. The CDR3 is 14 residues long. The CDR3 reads CASSFAGASYEQYF. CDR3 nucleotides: TGTGCCAGCAGTTTTGCGGGAGCTTCCTACGAGCAGTACTTC.

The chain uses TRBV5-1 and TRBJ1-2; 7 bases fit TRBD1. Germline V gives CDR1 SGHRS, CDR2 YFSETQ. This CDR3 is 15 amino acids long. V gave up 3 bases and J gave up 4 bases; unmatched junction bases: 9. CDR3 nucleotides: TGCGCCAGCAGCTCAGTAGGGGGCGGTAGCTATGGCTACACCTTC. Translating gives CASSSVGGGSYGYTF.

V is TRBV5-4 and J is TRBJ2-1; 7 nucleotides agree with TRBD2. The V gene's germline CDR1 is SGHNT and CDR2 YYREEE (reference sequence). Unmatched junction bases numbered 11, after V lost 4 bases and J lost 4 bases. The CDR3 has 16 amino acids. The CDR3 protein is CASSPLGAGNYNEQFF. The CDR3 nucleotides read TGTGCCAGCAGCCCCCTGGGAGCGGGGAATTACAATGAGCAGTTCTTC.

CDR3: CASSLFPGQGGRRLSYEQYF. CDR3 DNA: TGTGCCAGCAGTTTGTTTCCGGGACAGGGAGGTCGGCGGCTCTCCTACGAGCAGTACTTC. The chain is built from TRBV27 and TRBJ2-7, with TRBD1 matching over 9 bases. The germline CDR1 and CDR2 sequences are MNHEY and SMNVEV (reference sequence). This CDR3 has 20 amino acids. The ends lost 3 bases at V and 0 bases at J; junction bases unmatched: 18.

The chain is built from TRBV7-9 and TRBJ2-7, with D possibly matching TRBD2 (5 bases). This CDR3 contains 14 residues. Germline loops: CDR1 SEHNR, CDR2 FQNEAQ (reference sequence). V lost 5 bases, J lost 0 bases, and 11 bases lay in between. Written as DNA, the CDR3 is TGTGCCAGCAGCCCGGAGGCTAGCTCCTACGAGCAGTACTTC. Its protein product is CASSPEASSYEQYF.

The CDR3 DNA is TGTGCTAGTGCTGTAGGCAATCAGCCCCAGCATTTT. Translating gives CASAVGNQPQHF. The gene calls are TRBV12-5 and TRBJ1-5; D not certain. V was clipped by 7 bases and J by 2 bases, with 6 bases between them. This CDR3 has 12 amino acids. Per the germline V gene, CDR1 is LGHNT and CDR2 is FRNRAP.

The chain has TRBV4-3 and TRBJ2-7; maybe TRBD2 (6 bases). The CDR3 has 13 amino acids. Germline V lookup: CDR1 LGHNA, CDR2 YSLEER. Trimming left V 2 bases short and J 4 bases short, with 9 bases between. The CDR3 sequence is CASSQTRGYEQYF. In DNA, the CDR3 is TGCGCCAGCAGCCAAACTCGGGGGTACGAGCAGTACTTC.

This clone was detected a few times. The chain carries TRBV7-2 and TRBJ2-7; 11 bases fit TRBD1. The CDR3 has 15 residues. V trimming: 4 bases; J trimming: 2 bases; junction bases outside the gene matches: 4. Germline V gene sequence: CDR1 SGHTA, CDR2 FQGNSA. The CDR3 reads CASSWGQGVAYEQYF. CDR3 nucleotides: TGTGCCAGCAGCTGGGGACAGGGGGTCGCCTACGAGCAGTACTTC.

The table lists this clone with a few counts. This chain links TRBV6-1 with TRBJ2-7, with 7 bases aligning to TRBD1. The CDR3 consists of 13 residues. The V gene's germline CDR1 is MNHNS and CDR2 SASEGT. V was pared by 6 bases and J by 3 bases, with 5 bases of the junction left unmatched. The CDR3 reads CASRPGGSYEQYF. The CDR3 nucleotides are TGTGCCAGCAGGCCAGGGGGTAGCTACGAGCAGTACTTC.

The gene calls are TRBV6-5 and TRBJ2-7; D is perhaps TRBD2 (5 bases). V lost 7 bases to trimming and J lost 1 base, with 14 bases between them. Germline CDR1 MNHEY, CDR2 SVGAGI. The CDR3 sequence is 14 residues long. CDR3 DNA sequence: TGTGCCAGCACCCCACCGGGAAGGTCCTACGAGCAGTACTTC. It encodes CASTPPGRSYEQYF.

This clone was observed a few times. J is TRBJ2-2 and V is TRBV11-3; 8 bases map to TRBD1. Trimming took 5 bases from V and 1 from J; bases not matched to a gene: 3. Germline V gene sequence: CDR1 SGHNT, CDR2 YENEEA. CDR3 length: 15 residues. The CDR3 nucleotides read TGTGCCAGCAGCGGGGGGACAGGGAACACCGGGGAGCTGTTTTTT. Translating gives CASSGGTGNTGELFF.

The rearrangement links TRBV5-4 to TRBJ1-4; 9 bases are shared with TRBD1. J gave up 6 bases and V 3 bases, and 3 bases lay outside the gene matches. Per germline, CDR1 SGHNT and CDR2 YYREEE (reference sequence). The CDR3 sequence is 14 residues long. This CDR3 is CASSYRTGDEKLFF. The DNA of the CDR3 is TGTGCCAGCAGCTATCGGACAGGGGATGAAAAACTGTTTTTT.